This record looks at one T cell receptor beta chain sequence and its context. Its antigen remains undetermined. No clone much larger than this one lies a single base away; base qualities are absent. The sample is drawn from a study of cytomegalovirus exposure and HLA in healthy donors (TCRdb year 2017). Describing the broader study: According to a later analysis, one platform produced both the roughly 120 validation repertoires and the 666 repertoires of the first cohort. The study aimed to test whether cataloging public T cell receptors could reveal signatures of past pathogen exposure. In addition to the first cohort of about 650 subjects, a separate validation cohort of 120 different subjects was used. High-throughput TCR immunosequencing, statistical association of individual TCRs with disease status, and machine learning were combined to predict cytomegalovirus infection status.

Receptors were amplified or captured by the immunoSEQ multiplex PCR assay. As for the original processing: To diagnose cytomegalovirus status from the catalog of TCR beta chain sequences, a statistical classification framework was built. The table was pulled from immuneACCESS by TCRdb, which kept in-frame rearrangements only. Such tables lose some clones; where checked, under half of the loss comes from unresolved V genes, and the rest has no known cause. For V, J and clone size, that table is used; D and trimming come from the DNA. The sample table contains 95,000 to 150,000 clones; only one count was recorded for 90% to 96% of them. Clones ranked in the top ten supply around 1.7% of the sample. CDR1 MNHNS and CDR2 SASEGT are derived from the germline V gene. The V end loses 6 bases and the J end loses 1 base, and a stretch of 12 bases separates them. Counted from cysteine to phenylalanine, this CDR3 has 14 amino acids. The retained sequence is limited to the CDR3, 42 bases, with the frame set at the first base.

Separate from the roughly 650-subject first cohort, the validation cohort of roughly 120 subjects was the group to which the donors belonged. Study-wide findings and limitations: The authors suggested that the approach could potentially be extended to other disease states and immunological phenotypes. Cytomegalovirus status was reported to be diagnosed by the classifier with high specificity and sensitivity in both the original and validation cohorts. While some public TCRs were present in many individuals, most TCR sequences turned up only very rarely across donors. The study listed 170 or so TCR beta chains as associated with cytomegalovirus. A few of the identified cytomegalovirus-associated TCR beta chains were confirmed in vitro to be specific for cytomegalovirus antigens. A later analysis lacked HLA typing for the validation cohort, so it scored co-occurrence in that cohort across all 120 or so repertoires. Of the cluster scores, roughly 95% were above 0 in a later analysis, which found that TCRs clustered in the first cohort also tended to co-occur in the approximately 130 validation repertoires.

This clonotype was sampled from a man aged 18 to 29 in good health and CMV-seronegative. Input material: PBMCs. The V and J segments used are TRBV6-1 and TRBJ2-5; a weak D assignment points to TRBD2 (6 bases agree). The nucleotide sequence reads TGTGCCAGCAGCGGAGGGGCCCTCCAAGAGACCCAGTACTTC. This gives the protein CASSGGALQETQYF.